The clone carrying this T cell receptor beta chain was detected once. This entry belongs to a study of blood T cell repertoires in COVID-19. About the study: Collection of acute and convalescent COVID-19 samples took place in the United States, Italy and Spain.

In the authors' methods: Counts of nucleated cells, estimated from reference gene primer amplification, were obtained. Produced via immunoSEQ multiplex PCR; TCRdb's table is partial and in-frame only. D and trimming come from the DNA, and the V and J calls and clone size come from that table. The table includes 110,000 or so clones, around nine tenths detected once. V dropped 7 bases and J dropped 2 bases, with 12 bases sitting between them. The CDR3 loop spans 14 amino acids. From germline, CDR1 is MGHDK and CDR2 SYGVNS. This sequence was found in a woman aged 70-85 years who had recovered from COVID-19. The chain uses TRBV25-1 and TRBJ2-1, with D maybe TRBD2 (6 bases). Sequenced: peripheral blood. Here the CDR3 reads CASISGGTYNEQFF. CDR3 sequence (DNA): TGTGCCAGCATCAGCGGCGGGACCTACAATGAGCAGTTCTTC.